Listed here is a single TCR beta chain. Its antigen is not known. This record belongs to a study of CD8+CD57+ T cells in acquired aplastic anemia. Study-wide context: DNA recovered from sorted CD4+ and CD8+ cells had a mean of approximately 3.5 ug. Healthy donors had, on average, roughly 9.8 million reads for their CD4+ cells. Findings and limits, study-wide: For CD8+ Simpson's diversity, patients and controls showed no significant difference. Patients had roughly 31 CD8+ CDR3 sequences in common with controls (the shared set).

TCR beta VDJ and CDR3 profiling used genomic DNA as template. TCRdb reanalysed the reads using MiXCR and keeps one entry per CDR3 protein. The profile shows some 47,000 distinct CDR3 sequences, about 78% of them singletons. Germline V gene sequence: CDR1 SGDLS, CDR2 YYNGEE. The CDR3 consists of 15 residues. Trimming took 4 bases from V and 2 from J; bases not matched to a gene: 3. The clonotype was recovered from a human donor in good health, serving as a control. Sequenced: sorted CD4+, CD8+, or CD8+CD57+ T cells (not recorded which) from PBMCs. The rearrangement joins TRBV9 to TRBJ1-5; 10 nucleotides align to TRBD1. The CDR3 region has the DNA TGTGCCAGCAGCCTTGGACAGGGGGGCAATCAGCCCCAGCATTTT. Residues: CASSLGQGGNQPQHF.